This TCR beta chain was recorded in a study of technical replicates of blood from several donors. The sample holds a few counts of this clone. There are 19 residues in the CDR3. Trimming left V 0 bases short and J 1 base short, with 20 bases between. Germline V lookup: CDR1 SGHDN, CDR2 FVKESK. The table came from immunoSEQ multiplex PCR; TCRdb's copy has only in-frame clones and leaves some out. Of roughly 66,000 clones detected, around 85% appear once; the ten largest clones hold 4.5% to 5.5%. The chain combines TRBV14 with TRBJ2-3; the D gene is possibly TRBD1 (6 bases). This clonotype originated in a human donor in good health. Some clones in this sample may be carry-over from other donors' samples. The sequenced sample consisted of PBMCs. As DNA, the CDR3 is TGTGCCAGCAGCCAAGATACCGGACAGACAATAAGTGGCACAGATACGCAGTATTTT. Translated, it gives CASSQDTGQTISGTDTQYF.